The present entry profiles one T cell receptor beta chain with its context. What it binds is not known. This CDR3 comprises 12 residues. Trimming left V 1 base short and J 6 bases short, with 4 bases between. The V gene's germline CDR1 is MDHEN and CDR2 SYDVKM. The data originate from a study of T cell repertoires in cytomegalovirus infection. TCRdb ran MiXCR on the reads and lists one entry per CDR3 protein. The repertoire holds 300,000 to 400,000 distinct CDR3 sequences, with 25% to 35% as singletons. The chain joins TRBV28 to TRBJ1-5, with unresolved D. The sample here was cultured PBMCs, taken from culture after CMV antigen stimulation. The receptor was derived from a human donor in good health (CMV status not recorded). Some clones in this sample may be carry-over from other donors' samples. The CDR3 DNA sequence: TGTGCCAGCAGTTTATTTCGTCAGCCCCAGCATTTT. Translated, it gives CASSLFRQPQHF. Complete variable domain (other parts from reference TRBV28 and TRBJ1-5): DVKVTQSSRYLVKRTGEKVFLECVQDMDHENMFWYRQDPGLGLRLIYFSYDVKMKEKGDIPEGYSVSREKKERFSLILESASTNQTSMYLCASSLFRQPQHFGDGTRLSIL.